This T cell receptor beta chain was obtained from a study of shared T cell receptors in the human thymus. Losses at the gene ends were 4 bases for V and 2 bases for J; bases not matched to a gene: 2. CDR1 and CDR2 (germline): SGHRS, YFSETQ. The CDR3 totals 14 residues. Some clones are missing from TCRdb's copy, which holds only in-frame ones; the method was immunoSEQ multiplex PCR. Of about 730,000 clones in the sample, roughly 85% are singletons; the top ten hold about 0.0098%. Another study also made use of these data, one on human thymus T cells.

This chain joins TRBV5-1 and TRBJ2-7; TRBD1 aligns across 11 bases. Material: thymocytes. This clonotype was obtained from a girl under three years old with a congenital heart defect. CDR3 nucleotides: TGCGCCAGCAGCGGGACAGGGGGTGCCTACGAGCAGTACTTC. This translates into CASSGTGGAYEQYF.